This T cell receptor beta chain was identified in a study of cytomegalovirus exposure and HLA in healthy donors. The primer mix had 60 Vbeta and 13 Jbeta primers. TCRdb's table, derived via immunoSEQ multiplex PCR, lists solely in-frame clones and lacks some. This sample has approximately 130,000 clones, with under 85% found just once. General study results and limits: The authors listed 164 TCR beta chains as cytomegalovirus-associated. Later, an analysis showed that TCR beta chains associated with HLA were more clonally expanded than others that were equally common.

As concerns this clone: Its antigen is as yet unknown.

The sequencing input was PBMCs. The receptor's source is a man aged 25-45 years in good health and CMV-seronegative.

The chain's CDR3 is CASSFTRGQRETQYF. DNA for the CDR3: TGTGCCAGCAGTTTTACTCGAGGTCAAAGGGAGACCCAGTACTTC. V gene TRBV27 combines with J gene TRBJ2-5, with D unresolved. Per the germline V gene, CDR1 is MNHEY and CDR2 is SMNVEV (reference sequence). Deletions cut 3 bases from V and 5 bases from J, with 16 bases between. The CDR3 runs 15 residues.